This T cell receptor (beta chain) comes out of a study of shared clonotypes between healthy human individuals. Remarks on this clone: The antigen remains unidentified.

Selected positively for CCR7 and CD45RO-negative, naive CD8 cells excluded terminally differentiated effector memory CD45RA+ cells. The CDR3 runs to 15 residues. Trimming took 1 base from V and 2 from J, leaving 12 bases between them. CDR1 is SGDLS and CDR2 is YYNGEE in the germline V gene. Only in-frame clones appear in the TCRdb table, and some are missing; sequencing was by immunoSEQ multiplex PCR. The table shows about 2 million clones, with roughly 94% occurring only once. Study-level results: Against clonotypes common to all four donors, non-shared ones had lower generation probabilities. Apart from blood, nothing was sampled; tissue repertoires likely differ.

The chain couples TRBV9 to TRBJ1-2; weak D call: TRBD1 (5 bases). This TCR came from a young man in good health. The sequencing input was naive CD8+ T cells sorted from blood. This chain's CDR3 is CASSVITGGNYGYTF. The CDR3 DNA reads as TGTGCCAGCAGCGTAATCACAGGCGGCAACTATGGCTACACCTTC.